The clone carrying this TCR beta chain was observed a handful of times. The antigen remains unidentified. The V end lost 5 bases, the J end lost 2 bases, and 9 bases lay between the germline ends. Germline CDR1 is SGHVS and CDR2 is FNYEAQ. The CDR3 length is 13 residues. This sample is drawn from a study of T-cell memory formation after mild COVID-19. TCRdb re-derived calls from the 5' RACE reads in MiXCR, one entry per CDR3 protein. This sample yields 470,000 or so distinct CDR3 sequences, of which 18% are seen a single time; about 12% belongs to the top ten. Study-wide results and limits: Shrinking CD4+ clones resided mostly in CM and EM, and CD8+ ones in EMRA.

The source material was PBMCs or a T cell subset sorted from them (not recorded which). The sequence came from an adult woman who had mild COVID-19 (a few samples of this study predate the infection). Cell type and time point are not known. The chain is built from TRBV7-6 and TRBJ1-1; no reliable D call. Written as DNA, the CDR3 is TGTGCCAGCAGCGAACAGACCAACACTGAAGCTTTCTTT. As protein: CASSEQTNTEAFF.